The rows below give T cell receptor beta chains drawn from one sample of a study of T-cell memory formation after mild COVID-19. TCRdb fed the 5' RACE reads into MiXCR, producing one record per CDR3 protein. The sample consists of roughly 400,000 distinct CDR3 sequences, roughly 18% of them appearing once. Source material: PBMCs or a T cell subset sorted from them (not recorded which). The receptor set was obtained from a man aged 18 to 35 who had mild COVID-19 (a few samples of this study predate the infection). Cell type and time point are not known. Each CDR3 is given with its conserved first and last residue. A D gene is named only where the DNA matches it firmly. A clone size is listed for some rows: how often the clone was seen (once, few, many), or a class if it is expanded.

TGTGCCAGCAGAGGGGCGGCTAATGAAAAACTGTTTTTT	CASRGAANEKLFF	NA	NA	TRBJ1-4	TRBV7-2
TGTGCCAGCAGTTACCCCGCGGGGGGCACAGATACGCAGTATTTT	CASSYPAGGTDTQYF	NA	TRBD2	TRBJ2-3	TRBV6-5
TGTGCCAGCAGTTTAGGGGCTAGCGGGGAGGCAACAGATACGCAGTATTTT	CASSLGASGEATDTQYF	NA	TRBD2	TRBJ2-3	TRBV12-3/TRBV12-4
TGCGCCAGCAGGAGGGACTTGAATTTGGGCAGGGAGCTGTTTTTT	CASRRDLNLGRELFF	few	NA	TRBJ2-2	TRBV5-1
TGTGCCAGCAGCTTAAGATGGCGGGGCACGTCCTACAATGAGCAGTTCTTC	CASSLRWRGTSYNEQFF	NA	NA	TRBJ2-1	TRBV7-2
TGTGCCAGCAGTCCCCCGGCACTCAGCCCAGATACGCAGTATTTT	CASSPPALSPDTQYF	NA	NA	TRBJ2-3	TRBV28
TGTGCCAGCAGTGAACCACCGATCTCAAACTATGGCTACACCTTC	CASSEPPISNYGYTF	NA	NA	TRBJ1-2	TRBV6-1
TGTGCCAGCAGTTACTCCTGGGTTTATGGCTACACCTTC	CASSYSWVYGYTF	few	NA	TRBJ1-2	TRBV6-5
TGTGCCAGCAGCTCGACCGGGACCCAGGCGTTTGAGCAGTACTTC	CASSSTGTQAFEQYF	few	NA	TRBJ2-7	TRBV6-2/TRBV6-3
TGTGCCAGCAGCTTCGGTGGCTCGGGAGTAACTGAAGCTTTCTTT	CASSFGGSGVTEAFF	NA	NA	TRBJ1-1	TRBV5-5
TGCGCCACCCGACGGGCTCAGGAGAACATTCAGTACTTC	CATRRAQENIQYF	few	NA	TRBJ2-4	TRBV5-1
TGCAGTGCTAGAGGCATCGGCGGCACAGATACGCAGTATTTT	CSARGIGGTDTQYF	NA	NA	TRBJ2-3	TRBV20-1
TGTGCCAGTAGTATGTACTATGGCTACACCTTC	CASSMYYGYTF	few	NA	TRBJ1-2	TRBV19
TGTGCCACCACGGCCAGGGGGACAGATACGCAGTATTTT	CATTARGTDTQYF	NA	TRBD1	TRBJ2-3	TRBV15
TGTGCCAGCAGCCCCCAAGCCGGCCCCTATGGCTACACCTTC	CASSPQAGPYGYTF	NA	NA	TRBJ1-2	TRBV7-2
TGTGCCAGCAGTGCCCCGCATGGGCGGGGGGGCTTTAATGAGCAGTTCTTC	CASSAPHGRGGFNEQFF	few	TRBD2	TRBJ2-1	TRBV12-3/TRBV12-4
TGTGCCAGCAGCTGGGGGAGCTCCTACAATGAGCAGTTCTTC	CASSWGSSYNEQFF	many	NA	TRBJ2-1	TRBV7-8
TGCGCCAGCAGCCAACTTGCAGGGTACACCGGGGAGCTGTTTTTT	CASSQLAGYTGELFF	few	NA	TRBJ2-2	TRBV4-3
TGTGCCAGCAAGGGGAACACTGAAGCTTTCTTT	CASKGNTEAFF	NA	NA	TRBJ1-1	TRBV12-3/TRBV12-4
TGTGCCAGCAGCCGACAAGACCTGGGCGCTGAAGCTTTCTTT	CASSRQDLGAEAFF	few	NA	TRBJ1-1	TRBV3-1
TGTGCCACCAGCAGAGCCGGGCCTGAAAAAGAGACCCAGTACTTC	CATSRAGPEKETQYF	NA	NA	TRBJ2-5	TRBV15
TGTGCCACCAGGCCCGGGCCCCAGGAGACCCAGTACTTC	CATRPGPQETQYF	NA	NA	TRBJ2-5	TRBV10-3
TGCAGTGCCACTCACCAGGGGTCCCACGAGCAGTACTTC	CSATHQGSHEQYF	NA	NA	TRBJ2-7	TRBV20-1
TGTGCCAGCAGCCAAGTGGACAGGGGGCTACGGAACACCGGGGAGCTGTTTTTT	CASSQVDRGLRNTGELFF	NA	NA	TRBJ2-2	TRBV3-2
TGTGCCAGCAGTCCTCACAGGGGGAATCAGCCCCAGCATTTT	CASSPHRGNQPQHF	NA	TRBD1	TRBJ1-5	TRBV6-5
TGCGCCAGCAGCTTTACAGGGGTGTACACTGAAGCTTTCTTT	CASSFTGVYTEAFF	NA	TRBD1	TRBJ1-1	TRBV5-1
TGTGCCAGCTCACCGACAGGGAATTCACCCCTCCACTTT	CASSPTGNSPLHF	many	TRBD1	TRBJ1-6	TRBV18
TGTGCCAGCAGCTTAGCGAAGCTAGCGGGGGGGCGTACCGGGGAGCTGTTTTTT	CASSLAKLAGGRTGELFF	few	TRBD2	TRBJ2-2	TRBV7-2
TGTGCCAGCAGCCCCGGGACCCAGATCGAGACCCAGCATTTT	CASSPGTQIETQHF	NA	NA	TRBJ1-5	TRBV7-2
TGCGCCAGCAGCCGGACAGGGTATGGGTACGAGCAGTACTTC	CASSRTGYGYEQYF	many	TRBD1	TRBJ2-7	TRBV5-1
TGTGCCAGCAGCCCGTTAAGGACAACCTACAATGAGCAGTTCTTC	CASSPLRTTYNEQFF	few	NA	TRBJ2-1	TRBV7-9
TGCACCAGCGGAGCCCCAGTTCAGCCCCAGCATTTT	CTSGAPVQPQHF	NA	NA	TRBJ1-5	TRBV1
TGTGCCAGCAGCCGTAGGACGGGGAATGGCTACACCTTC	CASSRRTGNGYTF	few	NA	TRBJ1-2	TRBV7-8
TGTGCCAGCAGCCCCCCCCCCAGGGAGGTGAACACTGAAGCTTTCTTT	CASSPPPREVNTEAFF	few	NA	TRBJ1-1	TRBV12-3/TRBV12-4
TGTGCCAGCAGTTTTCGAATGGGCCCGGGGGACACTGAAGCTTTCTTT	CASSFRMGPGDTEAFF	NA	NA	TRBJ1-1	TRBV12-3/TRBV12-4
TGTGCCAGCAGCCATTCACTAAGGACAGGGCTGGGAAAACTGTTTTTT	CASSHSLRTGLGKLFF	NA	TRBD1	TRBJ1-4	TRBV7-2
TGCAGTGCTCGAACTCTTACCGGCCGCTCCCCCGGGGAGCTGTTTTTT	CSARTLTGRSPGELFF	few	NA	TRBJ2-2	TRBV20-1
TGTGCTAGCAGCTTAAGTCGGAGGGATACGCAGTATTTT	CASSLSRRDTQYF	few	NA	TRBJ2-3	TRBV7-7
TGTGCCAGCAGAGAGGGGACAGGCGGGGAGACCCAGTACTTC	CASREGTGGETQYF	few	TRBD1	TRBJ2-5	TRBV6-5
TGTGCCAGCAGCTTCTCGACCCCTCCCAATGAGCAGTTCTTC	CASSFSTPPNEQFF	few	NA	TRBJ2-1	TRBV7-2
TGTGCCAGCAGCCAACCTTTTATAGCGGGGGAGACAGATACGCAGTATTTT	CASSQPFIAGETDTQYF	NA	TRBD2	TRBJ2-3	TRBV3-1
TGCGCCAGCAGCCAAGCGGGACGGGGGGCTAGCACAGATACGCAGTATTTT	CASSQAGRGASTDTQYF	few	NA	TRBJ2-3	TRBV4-3
TGTGCCAGCAGGGCGGGGGGCCGTAGCACAGATACGCAGTATTTT	CASRAGGRSTDTQYF	few	TRBD2	TRBJ2-3	TRBV6-5
TGTGCCAGCAGCTCGATAAGGACCGAGCAGGGGGCCAACGTCCTGACTTTC	CASSSIRTEQGANVLTF	NA	NA	TRBJ2-6	TRBV6-5
TGCGCCAGCAGCTTGGGAAGGTCCAGGTCCGCAGATACGCAGTATTTT	CASSLGRSRSADTQYF	many	NA	TRBJ2-3	TRBV5-1
TGTGCCAGCAGTTTCGGCTTTAACAATGAGCAGTTCTTC	CASSFGFNNEQFF	few	NA	TRBJ2-1	TRBV6-2/TRBV6-3
TGTGCCAGCAGCTTGGGCCTACCAGGGAACACCGGGGAGCTGTTTTTT	CASSLGLPGNTGELFF	NA	NA	TRBJ2-2	TRBV5-5
TGCGCCAGCAGCTTGGCGACGGACACTTACGAGCAGTACTTC	CASSLATDTYEQYF	many	NA	TRBJ2-7	TRBV5-1
TGTGCCAGCAACACGGGACGGGCCTACGAGCAGTACTTC	CASNTGRAYEQYF	few	NA	TRBJ2-7	TRBV7-2
TGTGCCAGCAGCCAAATGGGACAGGCAAGAGAGACCCAGTACTTC	CASSQMGQARETQYF	NA	TRBD1	TRBJ2-5	TRBV14